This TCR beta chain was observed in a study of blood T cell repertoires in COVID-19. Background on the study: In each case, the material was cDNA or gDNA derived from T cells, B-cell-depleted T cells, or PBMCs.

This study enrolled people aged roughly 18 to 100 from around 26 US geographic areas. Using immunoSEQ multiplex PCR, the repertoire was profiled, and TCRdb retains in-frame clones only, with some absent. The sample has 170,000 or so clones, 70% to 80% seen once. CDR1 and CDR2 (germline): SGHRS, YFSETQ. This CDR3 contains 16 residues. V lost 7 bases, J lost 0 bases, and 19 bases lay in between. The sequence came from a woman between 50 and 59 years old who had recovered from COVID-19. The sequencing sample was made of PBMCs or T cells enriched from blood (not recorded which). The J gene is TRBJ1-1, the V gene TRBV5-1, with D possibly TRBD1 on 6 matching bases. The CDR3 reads CASSTQGGSVNTEAFF. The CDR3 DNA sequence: TGCGCCAGCTCCACACAGGGAGGGAGTGTGAACACTGAAGCTTTCTTT.